One and the same sample provided the 24 T cell receptor beta chains below, sequenced in a study of CD8 T cells in ankylosing spondylitis. Study results and caveats: Blood of patients with ankylosing spondylitis appeared to be characterized by a TCR beta motif of eight highly homologous variants.

Antigen specificity for these receptors is unknown. One entry per CDR3 protein results from TCRdb running MiXCR on the 5' RACE reads. The sample yields approximately 300,000 distinct CDR3 sequences, less than 9.5% seen once. Sequenced input: blood, either unsorted or a sorted T cell fraction (not recorded which). Receptors originate from a male donor with ankylosing spondylitis.

This clonotype came up a few times. The chain combines TRBV7-9 with TRBJ2-5, with 9 bases matching TRBD2. The CDR3 runs to 15 residues. CDR1 is SEHNR and CDR2 is FQNEAQ in the germline V gene (reference sequence). V gave up 1 base and J gave up 5 bases; unmatched junction bases: 5. For the CDR3, the DNA is TGTGCCAGCAGCTTAGTGGGGACTAGCAGTGAGACCCAGTACTTC. Residues: CASSLVGTSSETQYF.

This clonotype was picked up many times. The CDR3 protein is CASSFSGTGIYEQYF. CDR3 sequence (DNA): TGTGCCAGCAGTTTCTCCGGGACAGGGATATACGAGCAGTACTTC. The chain couples TRBV12-3 or TRBV12-4 to TRBJ2-7, with 9 bases fitting TRBD1. The CDR3 sequence is 15 residues long. V shed 3 bases and J 4 bases; nucleotides not matched to a gene: 7.

In its sample, this clonotype was seen many times. This rearrangement joins TRBV5-1 to TRBJ2-1; 11 bases map to TRBD2. CDR3 length: 15 residues. Trimming removed 4 bases from V and 5 bases from J; junction bases left unmatched: 5. The germline V gene has CDR1 SGHRS and CDR2 YFSETQ. CDR3 sequence (DNA): TGCGCCAGCAGCGGGGGGACTAGCGGAAACAATGAGCAGTTCTTC. Protein product: CASSGGTSGNNEQFF. The variable domain in full, completed from reference TRBV5-1 and TRBJ2-1, reads KAGVTQTPRYLIKTRGQQVTLSCSPISGHRSVSWYQQTPGQGLQFLFEYFSETQRNKGNFPGRFSGRQFSNSRSEMNVSTLELGDSALYLCASSGGTSGNNEQFFGPGTRLTVL.

The chain employs TRBV14 and TRBJ2-4; 7 positions match TRBD1. Trimming cost V 1 base and J 4 bases; bases outside gene matches: 13. Germline V gene sequence: CDR1 SGHDN, CDR2 FVKESK. The CDR3 spans 18 residues. CDR3 residues: CASSQVGLVGTEKNIQYF. For the CDR3, the DNA is TGTGCCAGCAGCCAAGTGGGCTTAGTGGGGACAGAGAAAAACATTCAGTACTTC.

This clonotype was detected many times. The CDR3 DNA follows: TGTGCCAGCAGTTACTTGGAGGAGCAGTTCTTC. It codes for CASSYLEEQFF. The chain has TRBV6-2 or TRBV6-3 and TRBJ2-1; no firm D call. Trimming removed 1 base from V and 10 bases from J, with 5 bases in between. The CDR3 contains 11 residues. Germline loops: CDR1 MNHEY, CDR2 SVGEGT.

This clonotype was observed a handful of times. This chain joins TRBV7-2 and TRBJ2-3; 11 bases map to TRBD2. CDR1 SGHTA and CDR2 FQGNSA come from the germline V gene. Germline trimming cut 4 bases from V and 4 bases from J; bases unmatched to any gene: 1. The CDR3 spans 14 residues. CDR3: CASSWGLAADTQYF. For the CDR3, the DNA is TGTGCCAGCAGCTGGGGACTAGCGGCAGATACGCAGTATTTT.

The chain has TRBV7-2 and TRBJ1-3; TRBD1 aligns across 9 bases. The CDR3 consists of 15 residues. Germline trimming cut 3 bases from V and 6 bases from J; bases unmatched to any gene: 6. From germline, CDR1 is SGHTA and CDR2 FQGNSA. The CDR3 reads CASSFSGTGLNTIYF. CDR3 nucleotide sequence: TGTGCCAGCAGCTTTTCCGGGACAGGGTTAAACACCATATATTTT.

The chain uses TRBV24-1 and TRBJ2-1, with TRBD2 matching over 8 bases. The CDR3 loop spans 19 amino acids. The ends lost 1 base at V and 1 base at J; junction bases unmatched: 11. CDR1 is KGHDR, CDR2 SFDVKD, per germline. The CDR3 reads CATSDFRTGGVRSYNEQFF. CDR3 DNA sequence: TGTGCCACCAGTGATTTTAGGACGGGGGGGGTCAGGTCCTACAATGAGCAGTTCTTC.

The CDR3 DNA sequence: TGCAGTGCTAGAGGAGGCGGGAGGGCCGGCTACGAGCAGTACTTC. This codes for CSARGGGRAGYEQYF. This rearrangement joins TRBV20-1 to TRBJ2-7; 9 positions match TRBD2. The V gene's germline CDR1 is DFQATT and CDR2 SNEGSKA (reference sequence). Trimming cost V 1 base and J 3 bases; bases outside gene matches: 7. This CDR3 comprises 15 residues.

At least ten counts were recorded for this clonotype. This sequence joins TRBV20-1 and TRBJ2-7; 7 bases are a match to TRBD2. This CDR3 region has 11 residues. Per germline, CDR1 DFQATT and CDR2 SNEGSKA (reference sequence). Trimming removed 7 bases from V and 4 bases from J; junction bases left unmatched: 4. CDR3: CSGRESYEQYF. DNA for the CDR3: TGCAGTGGGCGGGAGAGTTACGAGCAGTACTTC.

This clonotype was detected a few times. The chain carries TRBV15 and TRBJ2-3; D unresolved. Germline CDR1 reads LNHNV; CDR2 reads YYDKDF (reference sequence). The V and J ends lost 7 bases and 5 bases respectively, with 16 bases between them. The CDR3 loop spans 14 amino acids. The CDR3 protein is CATKEGNAVDTQYF. CDR3 coding DNA: TGTGCCACCAAAGAAGGCAACGCAGTAGATACGCAGTATTTT.

This clonotype was seen a few times. This chain uses TRBV5-6 with TRBJ2-2; D could derive from TRBD1 or TRBD2 (7 bases each). This CDR3 has 17 amino acids. The V end was cut by 3 bases, the J end by 2 bases, with 17 bases between. CDR1 and CDR2 from the germline V gene are SGHDT and YYEEEE. The CDR3 coding sequence is TGTGCCAGCAGCTATACCGGGGGGACAGATAACACCGGGGAGCTGTTTTTT. Protein product: CASSYTGGTDNTGELFF.

In this sample, this clonotype turned up a few times. The chain uses TRBV19 and TRBJ1-4; the D gene is possibly TRBD1 (5 bases). V lost 5 bases, J lost 6 bases, and 19 bases lay in between. This CDR3 has 16 amino acids. CDR1 is LNHDA and CDR2 is SQIVND in the germline V gene (reference sequence). CDR3 DNA: TGTGCCAGTAGTTCGGGCAAGGCAGGGTGGGATGAAAAACTGTTTTTT. Translated, it gives CASSSGKAGWDEKLFF.

This clonotype was counted at least ten times. The chain combines TRBV5-6 with TRBJ2-2, with 8 positions matching TRBD1. Germline loops: CDR1 SGHDT, CDR2 YYEEEE. Trimming at V came to 2 bases and at J to 1 base, leaving 4 bases not matched to a gene. The CDR3 has 16 residues. The CDR3 coding sequence is TGTGCCAGCAGCTTCCTCGGGACAGGGAACACCGGGGAGCTGTTTTTT. Residues: CASSFLGTGNTGELFF.

This clonotype was counted between two and nine times. The CDR3 spells CASSGPRYTF. The CDR3 DNA reads as TGTGCCAGCAGCGGGCCCCGCTACACCTTC. The chain joins TRBV9 to TRBJ1-2, with unresolved D. Trimming left V 3 bases short and J 9 bases short, with 6 bases between. Germline V gives CDR1 SGDLS, CDR2 YYNGEE. This CDR3 has 10 amino acids. The whole variable domain, filled in from reference TRBV9 and TRBJ1-2, reads DSGVTQTPKHLITATGQRVTLRCSPRSGDLSVYWYQQSLDQGLQFLIQYYNGEERAKGNILERFSAQQFPDLHSELNLSSLELGDSALYFCASSGPRYTFGSGTRLTVV.

The rearrangement joins TRBV18 to TRBJ2-7, with 10 positions matching TRBD2. Germline CDR1 is KGHSH and CDR2 is LQKENI. The CDR3 is 17 amino acids. The V gene end was trimmed by 3 bases and the J gene end by 1 base; junction bases not matched to a gene: 9. CDR3 sequence: CASSPSGIAGGSYEQYF. The DNA for the CDR3 is TGTGCCAGCTCACCCAGCGGAATAGCGGGAGGTTCCTACGAGCAGTACTTC.

This clonotype has a single count. The chain joins TRBV5-5 to TRBJ2-7; 8 bases fit TRBD1. This CDR3 is built from 16 residues. V lost 0 bases to trimming and J lost 5 bases; unmatched junction nucleotides: 10. Germline V gene data show CDR1 as SGHKS and CDR2 as YYEKEE (reference sequence). Here the CDR3 DNA reads TGTGCCAGCAGCTTGGCATCACGGACAGGGAAGCACGAGCAGTACTTC. Translation: CASSLASRTGKHEQYF. Drawing the rest from reference TRBV5-5 and TRBJ2-7, the complete variable domain is DAGVTQSPTHLIKTRGQQVTLRCSPISGHKSVSWYQQVLGQGPQFIFQYYEKEERGRGNFPDRFSARQFPNYSSELNVNALLLGDSALYLCASSLASRTGKHEQYFGPGTRLTVT.

This clonotype showed up just a few times. The V and J genes are TRBV7-8 and TRBJ2-1, with 7 bases fitting TRBD2. V shed 2 bases, J shed 4 bases, and the junction held 5 bases outside the gene matches. Germline CDR1 reads SGHVS; CDR2 reads FQNEAQ. The CDR3 loop spans 15 amino acids. This CDR3 reads CASSLRSGKYNEQFF. In DNA, the CDR3 is TGTGCCAGCAGCTTAAGGAGCGGGAAATACAATGAGCAGTTCTTC.

V is TRBV4-2 and J is TRBJ2-7, with D possibly being TRBD1 or TRBD2 (5 bases each). Germline lookup yields CDR1 LGHNA and CDR2 YNFKEQ. V lost 0 bases, J lost 6 bases, and 12 bases lay in between. This CDR3 has 14 residues. The CDR3 DNA reads as TGTGCCAGCAGCCAAGAACACCGGGACGGCGAGCAGTACTTC. This encodes CASSQEHRDGEQYF.

The CDR3 spells CSVAGGPGQWYEQYF. DNA for the CDR3: TGCAGCGTTGCCGGGGGGCCAGGGCAATGGTACGAGCAGTACTTC. This sequence joins TRBV29-1 and TRBJ2-7; perhaps TRBD2 as D (7 bases). The CDR3 has 15 amino acids. CDR1 is SQVTM, CDR2 ANQGSEA, per germline. V was cut by 4 bases and J by 4 bases, with 20 bases left in between.

The chain combines TRBV2 with TRBJ2-7; D possibly uses TRBD1 or TRBD2 (6 bases each). The V end was cut by 5 bases, the J end by 2 bases, with 13 bases between. In germline, CDR1 is SNHLY, CDR2 FYNNEI. The CDR3 has 14 residues. This chain's CDR3 is CASSWGAGPYEQYF. DNA for the CDR3: TGTGCCAGCAGTTGGGGGGCAGGACCCTACGAGCAGTACTTC.

The rearrangement joins TRBV12-5 to TRBJ2-3; TRBD1 aligns across 12 bases. The CDR3 has 15 residues. V trimming: 7 bases; J trimming: 4 bases; junction bases outside the gene matches: 6. Germline V lookup: CDR1 LGHNT, CDR2 FRNRAP. The CDR3 sequence: CASAAGQGAADTQYF. CDR3 bases: TGTGCTAGTGCCGCGGGACAGGGGGCCGCAGATACGCAGTATTTT. The full variable domain, its missing parts supplied by reference TRBV12-5 and TRBJ2-3, is DARVTQTPRHKVTEMGQEVTMRCQPILGHNTVFWYRQTMMQGLELLAYFRNRAPLDDSGMPKDRFSAEMPDATLATLKIQPSEPRDSAVYFCASAAGQGAADTQYFGPGTRLTVL.

The J gene is TRBJ1-5, the V gene TRBV5-1, with D unresolved. Germline assignment: CDR1 SGHRS and CDR2 YFSETQ. The CDR3 extends over 16 amino acids. The ends were cut back, 1 base at V and 0 bases at J, with 11 bases in the middle. The CDR3 reads CASSLNGSPSNQPQHF. The CDR3 DNA sequence: TGCGCCAGCAGCTTGAATGGCAGTCCTAGCAATCAGCCCCAGCATTTT. Full variable domain (remainder filled in from reference TRBV5-1 and TRBJ1-5): KAGVTQTPRYLIKTRGQQVTLSCSPISGHRSVSWYQQTPGQGLQFLFEYFSETQRNKGNFPGRFSGRQFSNSRSEMNVSTLELGDSALYLCASSLNGSPSNQPQHFGDGTRLSIL.

There are a few counts of this clonotype. J is TRBJ1-6 and V is TRBV6-2 or TRBV6-3, with TRBD1 matching 7 bases. V shed 5 bases, J shed 9 bases, and the junction held 13 bases outside the gene matches. Germline V gene sequence: CDR1 MNHEY, CDR2 SVGEGT. The CDR3 length is 16 residues. The CDR3 protein is CASSRPTRSGGSPLHF. CDR3 bases: TGTGCCAGCAGTCGACCTACAAGGTCAGGGGGTTCACCCCTCCACTTT.